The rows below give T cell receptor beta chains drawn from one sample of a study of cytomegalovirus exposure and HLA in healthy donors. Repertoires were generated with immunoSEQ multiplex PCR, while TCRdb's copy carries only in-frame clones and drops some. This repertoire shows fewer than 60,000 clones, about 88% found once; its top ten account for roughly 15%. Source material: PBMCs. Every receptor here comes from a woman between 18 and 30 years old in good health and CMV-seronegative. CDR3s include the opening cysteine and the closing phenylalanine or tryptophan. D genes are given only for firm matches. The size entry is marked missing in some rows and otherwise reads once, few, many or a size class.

CDR3nt: TGTGCCAGCAGCTGGACAGCCCTCTACGAGCAGTACTTC; CDR3aa: CASSWTALYEQYF; v_gene: TRBV7-9; abundance: NA; j_gene: TRBJ2-7; d_gene: NA
CDR3nt: TGTGCCAGCAGCCCAGGACAGCTACTCTCCTACGAGCAGTACTTC; CDR3aa: CASSPGQLLSYEQYF; v_gene: TRBV9; abundance: once; j_gene: TRBJ2-7; d_gene: NA
CDR3nt: TGTGCCAGCAGTTTCTCCACTAGCGGGAGAACAGATACGCAGTATTTT; CDR3aa: CASSFSTSGRTDTQYF; v_gene: TRBV6-5; abundance: NA; j_gene: TRBJ2-3; d_gene: TRBD2
CDR3nt: TGTGCCAGCAGCCCCCTACAGGGTAACTATGGCTACACCTTC; CDR3aa: CASSPLQGNYGYTF; v_gene: TRBV5-5; abundance: NA; j_gene: TRBJ1-2; d_gene: NA
CDR3nt: TGTGCCAGCAGCCGCGCCGTTTCCTATAATTCACCCCTCCACTTT; CDR3aa: CASSRAVSYNSPLHF; v_gene: TRBV6-5; abundance: NA; j_gene: TRBJ1-6; d_gene: NA
CDR3nt: TGTGCCAGTAGTCCTTCAGGGACAGAATCCTACGAGCAGTACTTC; CDR3aa: CASSPSGTESYEQYF; v_gene: TRBV19; abundance: NA; j_gene: TRBJ2-7; d_gene: TRBD1
CDR3nt: TGTGCCAGCTCAGCAAGCCGAGGGGGGGCCAACGTCCTGACTTTC; CDR3aa: CASSASRGGANVLTF; v_gene: TRBV18; abundance: NA; j_gene: TRBJ2-6; d_gene: NA
CDR3nt: TGTGCCAGCAGCTTGGGACAGGGATACGAGACCCAGTACTTC; CDR3aa: CASSLGQGYETQYF; v_gene: TRBV5-4; abundance: few; j_gene: TRBJ2-5; d_gene: TRBD1
CDR3nt: TGTGCCTGGAGTGTAAGGGGGGGTTGGCAGCCCCAGCATTTT; CDR3aa: CAWSVRGGWQPQHF; v_gene: TRBV30; abundance: once; j_gene: TRBJ1-5; d_gene: NA
CDR3nt: TGTGCCAGCAGCTTTGTATCCTACGAGCAGTACTTC; CDR3aa: CASSFVSYEQYF; v_gene: TRBV11-2; abundance: NA; j_gene: TRBJ2-7; d_gene: NA
CDR3nt: TGTGCCAGCAGGCACCAACAGGGTCGCGGGTTCACCTTC; CDR3aa: CASRHQQGRGFTF; v_gene: TRBV6-6; abundance: NA; j_gene: TRBJ1-2; d_gene: NA
CDR3nt: TGTGCCAGCAGCCGCAGGACTACTCGGACAGGGGAGTCATACGAGCAGTACTTC; CDR3aa: CASSRRTTRTGESYEQYF; v_gene: TRBV4-2; abundance: NA; j_gene: TRBJ2-7; d_gene: TRBD1
CDR3nt: TGTGCCAGCAGCCCGGGACATAGGCATGGCTACACCTTC; CDR3aa: CASSPGHRHGYTF; v_gene: TRBV6-5; abundance: NA; j_gene: TRBJ1-2; d_gene: NA
CDR3nt: TGTGCCAGCAGTGACCCTGCCCCTGGCCGCCGCACAGATACGCAGTATTTT; CDR3aa: CASSDPAPGRRTDTQYF; v_gene: TRBV6-4; abundance: NA; j_gene: TRBJ2-3; d_gene: NA
CDR3nt: TGTGCCACAGGGGGGAGGAGAGGCACTGAAGCTTTCTTT; CDR3aa: CATGGRRGTEAFF; v_gene: TRBV27; abundance: NA; j_gene: TRBJ1-1; d_gene: TRBD1
CDR3nt: TGTGCCAGCAGTTTACAGGGCAACACCGGGGAGCTGTTTTTT; CDR3aa: CASSLQGNTGELFF; v_gene: TRBV27; abundance: NA; j_gene: TRBJ2-2; d_gene: NA
CDR3nt: TGTGCCAGCAGCTTAAAAGGGGGCGCGATGGACACTGAAGCTTTCTTT; CDR3aa: CASSLKGGAMDTEAFF; v_gene: TRBV7-6; abundance: NA; j_gene: TRBJ1-1; d_gene: TRBD1
CDR3nt: TGTGCCAGCAGCCCCCTAGGGGGGGGAGGCACTGAAGCTTTCTTT; CDR3aa: CASSPLGGGGTEAFF; v_gene: TRBV7-3; abundance: NA; j_gene: TRBJ1-1; d_gene: NA
CDR3nt: TGTGCCAGTAGTATAGATGGACGGGGGGATTCCGATATATATAGCAATCAGCCCCAGCATTTT; CDR3aa: CASSIDGRGDSDIYSNQPQHF; v_gene: TRBV19; abundance: NA; j_gene: TRBJ1-5; d_gene: NA
CDR3nt: TGTGCCAGCTCACGGACAGGGGAGAACACTGAAGCTTTCTTT; CDR3aa: CASSRTGENTEAFF; v_gene: TRBV18; abundance: NA; j_gene: TRBJ1-1; d_gene: TRBD1
CDR3nt: TGCGCCAGCAGCTCCACCCGGGACAGTTCCGGGGAGCTGTTTTTT; CDR3aa: CASSSTRDSSGELFF; v_gene: TRBV5-1; abundance: once; j_gene: TRBJ2-2; d_gene: TRBD1
CDR3nt: TGTGCCTGGAGTGTAAGTAGCGTCATCAATGAGCAGTTCTTC; CDR3aa: CAWSVSSVINEQFF; v_gene: TRBV30; abundance: NA; j_gene: TRBJ2-1; d_gene: NA
CDR3nt: TGCAGCGTTGAAGAGGGGCTAGCGGGAGTAATCAATGAGCAGTTCTTC; CDR3aa: CSVEEGLAGVINEQFF; v_gene: TRBV29-1; abundance: NA; j_gene: TRBJ2-1; d_gene: TRBD2
CDR3nt: TGTGCCAGCAGCCTCTACGGGTGGGAGGAAAAACTGTTTTTT; CDR3aa: CASSLYGWEEKLFF; v_gene: TRBV7-9; abundance: NA; j_gene: TRBJ1-4; d_gene: NA
CDR3nt: TGTGCCAGCAGCTTAGCGTCGGTAGAAACAGATACGCAGTATTTT; CDR3aa: CASSLASVETDTQYF; v_gene: TRBV7-2; abundance: NA; j_gene: TRBJ2-3; d_gene: NA
CDR3nt: TGTGCCAGCAGTCGACAGGATAGCTATGGCTACACCTTC; CDR3aa: CASSRQDSYGYTF; v_gene: TRBV27; abundance: NA; j_gene: TRBJ1-2; d_gene: NA
CDR3nt: TGTGCCAGCAGCCGGGACAGTTCCCGGAATCAGCCCCAGCATTTT; CDR3aa: CASSRDSSRNQPQHF; v_gene: TRBV2; abundance: once; j_gene: TRBJ1-5; d_gene: TRBD1